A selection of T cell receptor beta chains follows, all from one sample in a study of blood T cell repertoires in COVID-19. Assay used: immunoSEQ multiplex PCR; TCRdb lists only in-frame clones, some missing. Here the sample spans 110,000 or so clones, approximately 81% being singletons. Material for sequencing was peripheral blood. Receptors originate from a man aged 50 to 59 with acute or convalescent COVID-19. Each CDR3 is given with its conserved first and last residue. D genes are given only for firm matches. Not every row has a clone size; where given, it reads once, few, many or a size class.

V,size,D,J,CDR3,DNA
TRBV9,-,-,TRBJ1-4,CASSVASQFNEKLFF,TGTGCCAGCAGCGTAGCTAGCCAGTTTAATGAAAAACTGTTTTTT
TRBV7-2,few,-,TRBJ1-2,CASSQAKPGFSGYTF,TGTGCCAGCAGCCAAGCAAAACCAGGGTTCTCTGGCTACACCTTC
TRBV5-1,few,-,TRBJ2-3,CASSADLQGGLRNTQYF,TGCGCCAGCAGCGCGGACCTTCAGGGTGGGCTTAGAAATACGCAGTATTTT
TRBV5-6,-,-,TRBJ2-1,CASSLRGEGNEQFF,TGTGCCAGCAGCTTGAGGGGGGAGGGCAATGAGCAGTTCTTC
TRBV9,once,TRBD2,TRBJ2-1,CASSVGLAGGSSYNEQFF,TGTGCCAGCAGCGTGGGACTAGCGGGGGGAAGCTCCTACAATGAGCAGTTCTTC
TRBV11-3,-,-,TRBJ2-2,CASSPRSRGELFF,TGTGCCAGCAGCCCGCGGTCCCGCGGGGAGCTGTTTTTT
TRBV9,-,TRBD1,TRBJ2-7,CASSARDRYEQYF,TGTGCCAGCAGCGCCCGGGACAGATACGAGCAGTACTTC
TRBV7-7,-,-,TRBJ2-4,CASSLGAPPDIQYF,TGTGCCAGCAGCTTAGGAGCCCCTCCGGACATTCAGTACTTC
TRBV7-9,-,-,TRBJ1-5,CASSLGDIKDQPQHF,TGTGCCAGCAGCTTAGGGGACATAAAGGACCAGCCCCAGCATTTT
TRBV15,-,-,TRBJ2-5,CATSRVGGGLAETQYF,TGTGCCACCAGCAGAGTAGGGGGGGGACTTGCAGAGACCCAGTACTTC
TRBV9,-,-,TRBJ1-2,CASSVGVDSYGYTF,TGTGCCAGCAGCGTAGGAGTAGACTCCTATGGCTACACCTTC
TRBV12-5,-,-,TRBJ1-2,CASGLVRGSYTF,TGTGCTAGTGGTTTGGTACGGGGGAGCTACACCTTC
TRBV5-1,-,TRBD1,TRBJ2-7,CASSSRTGYEQYF,TGCGCCAGCAGCTCTAGGACAGGATACGAGCAGTACTTC
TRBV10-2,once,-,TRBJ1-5,CASSVGQINQPQHF,TGCGCCAGCAGTGTTGGACAGATCAATCAGCCCCAGCATTTT